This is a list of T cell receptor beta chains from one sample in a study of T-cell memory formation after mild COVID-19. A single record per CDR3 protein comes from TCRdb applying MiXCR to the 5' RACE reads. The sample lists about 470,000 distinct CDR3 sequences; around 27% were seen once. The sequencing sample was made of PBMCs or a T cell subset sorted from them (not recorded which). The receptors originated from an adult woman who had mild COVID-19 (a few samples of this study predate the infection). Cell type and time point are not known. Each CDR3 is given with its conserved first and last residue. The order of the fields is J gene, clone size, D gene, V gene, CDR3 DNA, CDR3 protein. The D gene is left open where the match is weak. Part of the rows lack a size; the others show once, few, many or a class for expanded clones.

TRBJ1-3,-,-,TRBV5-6,TGTGCCAGCAGCTCGACCGCAGGAAACACCATATATTTT,CASSSTAGNTIYF
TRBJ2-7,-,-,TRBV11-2,TGTGCCAGCAGCCCCCGGGACCGCATAGGGGAGCAGTACTTC,CASSPRDRIGEQYF
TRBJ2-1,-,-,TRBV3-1,TGTGCCAGCAGCCAATCTCCCCCTCCCCGGGCGGGCAATGAGCAGTTCTTC,CASSQSPPPRAGNEQFF
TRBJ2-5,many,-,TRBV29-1,TGCAGCGTTGAAGAGGTGACAGAAGAGACCCAGTACTTC,CSVEEVTEETQYF
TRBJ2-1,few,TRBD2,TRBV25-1,TGTGCCAGCGGCGTTAGCGGGAGACTTGGGTATGAGCAGTTCTTC,CASGVSGRLGYEQFF
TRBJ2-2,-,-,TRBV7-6,TGTGCCAGCAGCTGGGGACAGAACACCGGGGAGCTGTTTTTT,CASSWGQNTGELFF
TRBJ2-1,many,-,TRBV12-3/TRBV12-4,TGTGCCAGCAGCCCTAAGGGGGAGCAGTTCTTC,CASSPKGEQFF
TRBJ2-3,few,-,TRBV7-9,TGTGCCAGCAGACCTGGGGCTAGCGTCCTCACAGATACGCAGTATTTT,CASRPGASVLTDTQYF
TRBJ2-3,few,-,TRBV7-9,TGTGCCAGCAGCTTAGGGGGGGCGCAAACAGATACGCAGTATTTT,CASSLGGAQTDTQYF
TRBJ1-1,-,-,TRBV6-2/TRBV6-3,TGTGCCAGCAGTTACATTCCGGGACGGGAAGCTTTCTTT,CASSYIPGREAFF
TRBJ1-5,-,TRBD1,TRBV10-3,TGTGCCATCAGTGAGACCGGGACAGGGGGCTTCAATCAGCCCCAGCATTTT,CAISETGTGGFNQPQHF
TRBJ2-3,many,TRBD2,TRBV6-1,TGTGCCAGCAGCGCCTATGGGCGGGGGGGCCCTAGTACAGATACGCAGTATTTT,CASSAYGRGGPSTDTQYF
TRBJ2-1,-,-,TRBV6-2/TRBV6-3,TGTGCCAGCGATCGGGAACCCGTGAACAATGAGCAGTTCTTC,CASDREPVNNEQFF
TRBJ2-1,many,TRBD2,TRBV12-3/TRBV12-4,TGTGCCAGCTCCCTGTTAGCGGGGGGGCCTAACAATGAGCAGTTCTTC,CASSLLAGGPNNEQFF
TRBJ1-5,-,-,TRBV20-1,TGCAGTGCTAGAGCGGCGCAAATCAGACAGGTTAACAATCAGCCCCAGCATTTT,CSARAAQIRQVNNQPQHF
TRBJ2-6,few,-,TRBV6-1,TGTGCCAGCATCCCTAGACAAACCTCTGGGGCCAACGTCCTGACTTTC,CASIPRQTSGANVLTF
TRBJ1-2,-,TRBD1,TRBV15,TGTGCCACCAGCAGGGCCCGGGACAGGGGTGTTACAGGCTACACCTTC,CATSRARDRGVTGYTF
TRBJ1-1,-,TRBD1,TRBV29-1,TGCAGCGGGGGGGACAGGAGGTCCACTGAAGCTTTCTTT,CSGGDRRSTEAFF
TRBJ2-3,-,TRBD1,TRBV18,TGTGCCAGCTCACCACTCAGGGGGCAGGGACCAGATACGCAGTATTTT,CASSPLRGQGPDTQYF
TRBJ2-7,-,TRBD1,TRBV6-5,TGTGCCAGCAGTTACGACAGGGGAAGGAACGAGCAGTACTTC,CASSYDRGRNEQYF
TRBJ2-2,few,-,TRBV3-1,TGTGCCAGCAGCCAAGACCGGATCCGTGGGGCCGGGGAGCTGTTTTTT,CASSQDRIRGAGELFF
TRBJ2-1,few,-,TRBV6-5,TGTGCCAGCAGTTACGGGGGGACCATCCATGAGCAGTTCTTC,CASSYGGTIHEQFF
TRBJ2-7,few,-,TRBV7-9,TGTGCCAGCAGCTTGGGCAGGACCAAGAACTTC,CASSLGRTKNF
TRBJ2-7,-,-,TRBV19,TGTGCCAGTAGTATTCGGTCAGACTCCTTCTACGAGCAGTACTTC,CASSIRSDSFYEQYF
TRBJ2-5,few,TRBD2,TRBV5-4,TGTGCCAGCAGCACTCTAGCGGGAGTCCGGGAGACCCAGTACTTC,CASSTLAGVRETQYF
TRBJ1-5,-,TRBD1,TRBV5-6,TGTGCCAGCAGGCCTTGGACAGGGCGTTTGGAGCCCCAGCATTTT,CASRPWTGRLEPQHF
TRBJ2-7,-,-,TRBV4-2,TGTGCCAGCAGCCAAACCCAGGGCCACGAGCAGTACTTC,CASSQTQGHEQYF
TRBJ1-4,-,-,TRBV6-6,TGTGCCAGTACCACAGACAGGTTTAATGAAAAACTGTTTTTT,CASTTDRFNEKLFF
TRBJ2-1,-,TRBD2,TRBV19,TGTGCCAGTAGATGGGGACTAGCGGGATACAATGAGCAGTTCTTC,CASRWGLAGYNEQFF
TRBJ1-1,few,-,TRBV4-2,TGTGCCAGCAGCCCTACAGTTGGGGGCGGCACTGAAGCTTTCTTT,CASSPTVGGGTEAFF
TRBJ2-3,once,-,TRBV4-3,TGCGCCAGCAGCCAGCGTTGGGGGGCAGGAGGTTCTAGCACAGATACGCAGTATTTT,CASSQRWGAGGSSTDTQYF
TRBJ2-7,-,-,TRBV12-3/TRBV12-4,TGTGCCAGCAGTCCCACCCCTGTCGTTGACGAGCAGTACTTC,CASSPTPVVDEQYF
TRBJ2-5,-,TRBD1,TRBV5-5,TGTGCCAGCAGCCCCGAGGACAGGGCACTAGGGGAGACCCAGTACTTC,CASSPEDRALGETQYF
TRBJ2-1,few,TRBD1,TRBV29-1,TGCAGCGCCGACAGGGGGCTTTCTCGGAGGTTCTTC,CSADRGLSRRFF
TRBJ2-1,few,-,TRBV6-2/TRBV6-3,TGTGCCAGCAGTTATCACGTCGGACTATCTGGTGAGCAGTTCTTC,CASSYHVGLSGEQFF
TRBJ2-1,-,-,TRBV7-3,TGTGCCAGCAGCCGTATCCCGACCTATGAGCAGTTCTTC,CASSRIPTYEQFF
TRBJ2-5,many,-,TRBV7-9,TGTGCCAGCAGCACCCCACGGAATCAAGAGACCCAGTACTTC,CASSTPRNQETQYF
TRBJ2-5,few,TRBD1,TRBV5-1,TGCGCCAGCAGCACGGGACAGATAGTCCAAGAGACCCAGTACTTC,CASSTGQIVQETQYF
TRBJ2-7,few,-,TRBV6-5,TGTGCCAGCAGTTACGTTCAGGGTACGACCTACGAGCAGTACTTC,CASSYVQGTTYEQYF
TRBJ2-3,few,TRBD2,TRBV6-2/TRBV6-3,TGTGCCAGCGAGCGGGGAGGAGATACGCAGTATTTT,CASERGGDTQYF
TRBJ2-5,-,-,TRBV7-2,TGTGCCAGCAGCCCCTATTTGGGGGGGCCGGGAGAGACCCAGTACTTC,CASSPYLGGPGETQYF